This TCR beta chain was retrieved from a study of T cells after yellow fever vaccination. About the research overall: Some fractions had low cell numbers, and these were prepared with SMART-Seq v4 Ultra Low Input. Overall study results and limits: Overall, a small share of clonotypes was seen in both CD4 and CD8 compartments.

Notes on this clonotype: Antigen unknown.

Trimming removed 5 bases at V and 3 bases at J, with 21 bases between. Per germline, CDR1 MNHNY and CDR2 SVGAGI (reference sequence). The CDR3 extends over 17 amino acids. In TCRdb, the 5' RACE reads were re-called with MiXCR into one record per CDR3 protein. The table lists 400,000 or so distinct CDR3 sequences, about 19% of them singletons. This sequence originates from a man between 18 and 29 years old who received the YFV17D yellow fever vaccine. V usage is TRBV6-6 and J usage is TRBJ2-3; D gene ambiguous. Sequencing was performed on PBMCs, taken before the yellow fever booster vaccination. The CDR3 DNA sequence: TGTGCCAGCAGTCACCTCTTCGGACGCGGCTCGACAGATACGCAGTATTTT. It yields the protein CASSHLFGRGSTDTQYF.